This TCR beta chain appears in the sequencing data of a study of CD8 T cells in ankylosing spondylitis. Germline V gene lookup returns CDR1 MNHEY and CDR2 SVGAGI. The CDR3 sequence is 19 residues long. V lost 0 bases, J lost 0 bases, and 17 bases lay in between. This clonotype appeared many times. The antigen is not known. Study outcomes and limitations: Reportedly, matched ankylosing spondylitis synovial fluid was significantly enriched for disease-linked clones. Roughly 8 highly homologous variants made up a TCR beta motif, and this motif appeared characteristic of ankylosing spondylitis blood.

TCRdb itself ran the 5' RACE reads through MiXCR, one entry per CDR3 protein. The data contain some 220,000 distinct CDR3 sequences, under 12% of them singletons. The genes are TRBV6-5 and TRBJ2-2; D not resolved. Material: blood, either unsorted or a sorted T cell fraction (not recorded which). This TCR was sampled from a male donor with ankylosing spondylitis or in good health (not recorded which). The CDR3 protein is CASSYSISTFSANTGELFF. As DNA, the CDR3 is TGTGCCAGCAGTTACTCGATTTCGACGTTTTCCGCGAACACCGGGGAGCTGTTTTTT.